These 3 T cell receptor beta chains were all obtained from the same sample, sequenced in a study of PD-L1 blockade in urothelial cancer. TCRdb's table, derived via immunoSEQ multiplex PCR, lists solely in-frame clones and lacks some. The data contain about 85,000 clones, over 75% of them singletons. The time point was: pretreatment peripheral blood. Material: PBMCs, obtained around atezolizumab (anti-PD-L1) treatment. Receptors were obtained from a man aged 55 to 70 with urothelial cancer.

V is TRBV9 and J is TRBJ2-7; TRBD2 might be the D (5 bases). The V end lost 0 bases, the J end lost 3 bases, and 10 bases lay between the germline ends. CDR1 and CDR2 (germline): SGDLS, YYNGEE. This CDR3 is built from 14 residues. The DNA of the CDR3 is TGTGCCAGCAGCGTAGAAGCGGTTGACTACGAGCAGTACTTC. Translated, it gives CASSVEAVDYEQYF.

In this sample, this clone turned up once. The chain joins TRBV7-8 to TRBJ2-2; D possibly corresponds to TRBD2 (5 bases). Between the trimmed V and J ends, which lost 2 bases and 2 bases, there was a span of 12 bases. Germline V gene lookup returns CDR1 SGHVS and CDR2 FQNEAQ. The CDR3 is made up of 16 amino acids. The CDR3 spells CASSLTGGLNTGELFF. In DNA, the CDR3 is TGTGCCAGCAGCTTAACGGGCGGGCTAAACACCGGGGAGCTGTTTTTT.

The CDR3 nucleotides read TGTGCCAGCAGTTCAACGAGCTCTGGAAACACCATATATTTT. This gives the protein CASSSTSSGNTIYF. The chain carries TRBV28 and TRBJ1-3; D unclear. V was pared by 4 bases and J by 0 bases, with 7 bases between. Germline CDR1 MDHEN, CDR2 SYDVKM. The CDR3 consists of 14 residues.